This T cell receptor beta chain was identified during a study of CD8 T cells in ankylosing spondylitis. Overall study findings and caveats: What seemed typical of ankylosing spondylitis blood was a TCR beta motif built from roughly eight highly homologous variants. In ankylosing spondylitis patients, matched synovial fluid reportedly showed significant enrichment of disease-linked clones. Reactive arthritis synovial fluid and blood previously showed some of these motif variants.

This clonotype occurred a few times. Antigen unknown. In making TCR beta libraries, quantitative 5'-RACE with molecular barcodes was used. In TCRdb, the 5' RACE reads were re-called with MiXCR into one record per CDR3 protein. The sample holds 150,000 to 250,000 distinct CDR3 sequences, 9.5% to 15% seen once. Input material: blood, either unsorted or a sorted T cell fraction (not recorded which). The sequence came from a male donor with ankylosing spondylitis or in good health (not recorded which).

CDR3 in amino acids: CAWSPPGRRSMNTEAFF. CDR3 DNA sequence: TGTGCCTGGAGTCCCCCCGGTAGGAGATCCATGAACACTGAAGCTTTCTTT. The chain combines TRBV30 with TRBJ1-1; D ambiguous. Germline loops: CDR1 GTSNPN, CDR2 SVGIG (reference sequence). Between the trimmed V and J ends, which lost 2 bases and 0 bases, there was a span of 19 bases. The CDR3 sequence is 17 residues long. Using reference TRBV30 and TRBJ1-1 for the parts outside the CDR3, the full variable domain is SQTIHQWPATLVQPVGSPLSLECTVEGTSNPNLYWYRQAAGRGLQLLFYSVGIGQISSEVPQNLSASRPQDRQFILSSKKLLLSDSGFYLCAWSPPGRRSMNTEAFFGQGTRLTVV.